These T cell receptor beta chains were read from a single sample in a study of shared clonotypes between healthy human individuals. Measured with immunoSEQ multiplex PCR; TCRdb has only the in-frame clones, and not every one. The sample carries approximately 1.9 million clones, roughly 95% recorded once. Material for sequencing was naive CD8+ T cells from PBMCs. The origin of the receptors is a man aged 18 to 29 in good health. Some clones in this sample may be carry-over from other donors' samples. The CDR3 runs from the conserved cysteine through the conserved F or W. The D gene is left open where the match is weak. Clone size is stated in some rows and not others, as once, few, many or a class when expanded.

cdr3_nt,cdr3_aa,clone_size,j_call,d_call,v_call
TGTGCCAGCAGTAAGGGACTAGCGGGAGAGACCCAGTACTTC,CASSKGLAGETQYF,-,TRBJ2-5,TRBD2,TRBV6-5
TGTGCCACACACGGGACAGGGGGAGGCGAGCAGTACTTC,CATHGTGGGEQYF,-,TRBJ2-7,TRBD1,TRBV28
TGTGCCTGGACTAGCGGGATCTCCTACGAGCAGTACTTC,CAWTSGISYEQYF,-,TRBJ2-7,TRBD2,TRBV30
TGTGCCGGGGGGGACGTCGGTTCTGGCTACACCTTC,CAGGDVGSGYTF,-,TRBJ1-2,-,TRBV10-3
TGTGCCAGCAGCTCGAAAACTCGCGGGGCTAACTATGGCTACACCTTC,CASSSKTRGANYGYTF,-,TRBJ1-2,-,TRBV9
TGTGCCACCGACTCGGGCCATCAGGGGGGCTACACCTTC,CATDSGHQGGYTF,-,TRBJ1-2,-,TRBV7-9
TGTGCCAGCAGCAATCGACAGGGACGGAGGGAAGAGACCCAGTACTTC,CASSNRQGRREETQYF,-,TRBJ2-5,-,TRBV7-9
TGCGCCAGCAGCCTAGTCCGGGGACCCAATCAGCCCCAGCATTTT,CASSLVRGPNQPQHF,-,TRBJ1-5,-,TRBV4-3
TGTGCCAGCAGCACAGGGTTTAGCTCCTACAATGAGCAGTTCTTC,CASSTGFSSYNEQFF,-,TRBJ2-1,-,TRBV7-7
TGTGCCAGCAGTTCCCGGGACAGGGGGGGTGGCTACACCTTC,CASSSRDRGGGYTF,-,TRBJ1-2,TRBD1,TRBV27
TGCGCCAGCAGCCCCCGGGTCGACTACAACTATGGCTACACCTTC,CASSPRVDYNYGYTF,-,TRBJ1-2,-,TRBV5-1
TGTGCCAGCAGCGTAGTTGCGGAGGGGGCTTTCTTT,CASSVVAEGAFF,-,TRBJ1-1,-,TRBV9
TGTGCCAGCAGCGCACCCGGGACAGGGTTGGGCACTGAAGCTTTCTTT,CASSAPGTGLGTEAFF,-,TRBJ1-1,TRBD1,TRBV7-9
TGTGCCAGCCTCACTACAGGCTGGCACAAAGGGTACGAGCAGTACTTC,CASLTTGWHKGYEQYF,-,TRBJ2-7,-,TRBV2
TGTGCCTGGAGGCCCCCAGCGGGGGGAAATTCACCCCTCCACTTT,CAWRPPAGGNSPLHF,-,TRBJ1-6,-,TRBV30
TGTGCCAGCAGCCACCCGAGGCTAGCGGGAGACGGGAACACCGGGGAGCTGTTTTTT,CASSHPRLAGDGNTGELFF,-,TRBJ2-2,TRBD2,TRBV5-8
TGTGCCAGCAGCGGCGACAGTCCCTACGAGCAGTACTTC,CASSGDSPYEQYF,-,TRBJ2-7,-,TRBV7-6
TGTGCCAGCAGTTTGTTGGGGCAGGGCAACGAGCAGTACTTC,CASSLLGQGNEQYF,-,TRBJ2-7,-,TRBV27
TGTGCCAGCAGTGAAGGGTGGAATGGGCCGTATCAGCCCCAGCATTTT,CASSEGWNGPYQPQHF,once,TRBJ1-5,-,TRBV2
TGTGCCAGCAGCTCCCGAGCCGACGGGGGAGGGCCGCGGGATACGCAGTATTTT,CASSSRADGGGPRDTQYF,-,TRBJ2-3,TRBD2,TRBV7-9
TGTGCCAGTAGTCCAAGAACAGGGGGGACTGAAGCTTTCTTT,CASSPRTGGTEAFF,-,TRBJ1-1,TRBD1,TRBV19
TGCGCCAGCAGCCAAGATAGGTTGTATCAAGAGACCCAGTACTTC,CASSQDRLYQETQYF,-,TRBJ2-5,-,TRBV4-3
TGTGCCAGCAGCCCCCTAGACGTCACTGAAGCTTTCTTT,CASSPLDVTEAFF,few,TRBJ1-1,-,TRBV7-9
TGTGCCAGCAGACCTACTAGCGGGAGTACAGATACGCAGTATTTT,CASRPTSGSTDTQYF,-,TRBJ2-3,TRBD2,TRBV6-1
TGTGCCAGCAGTTTAGGGCCCAATCCTACGAACACTGAAGCTTTCTTT,CASSLGPNPTNTEAFF,-,TRBJ1-1,-,TRBV27
TGTGCCAGCAGTTACCTGGGATCGGGTGAAGCTTTCTTT,CASSYLGSGEAFF,-,TRBJ1-1,-,TRBV6-6
TGTGCCAGCAGTTCTGGGTACAAATACCTCTACGAGCAGTACTTC,CASSSGYKYLYEQYF,-,TRBJ2-7,-,TRBV28
TGTGCCAGCAGTTTCGTCAGCTACAATGAGCAGTTCTTC,CASSFVSYNEQFF,-,TRBJ2-1,-,TRBV28
TGTGCCAGCAGTGAGGTACGGGTTCAGCCCCAGCATTTT,CASSEVRVQPQHF,-,TRBJ1-5,-,TRBV6-5
TGTGCCAGCAGCTTAGTGGGCAGCGAAGCTTTCTTT,CASSLVGSEAFF,-,TRBJ1-1,-,TRBV7-9
TGTGCCAGCACCCCTGACAGGATTCAAGAGACCCAGTACTTC,CASTPDRIQETQYF,-,TRBJ2-5,-,TRBV28
TGTGCCAGCAGCGTAGGCGGGGCCAGTTCCTACGAGCAGTACTTC,CASSVGGASSYEQYF,-,TRBJ2-7,-,TRBV9
TGCGCCAGCCGCGGGGGGGATAATGAAAAACTGTTTTTT,CASRGGDNEKLFF,-,TRBJ1-4,-,TRBV5-1
TGCGCCAGCACTTATTTCGCGGGAGGGCACCGGGAGCTGTTTTTT,CASTYFAGGHRELFF,-,TRBJ2-2,TRBD2,TRBV5-1
TGTGCCAGCAATCCCGGGGTAGGCGAGACCCAGTACTTC,CASNPGVGETQYF,-,TRBJ2-5,-,TRBV9
TGTGCCAGCAGCGCGCCGTTAAGGGAAGATACGCAGTATTTT,CASSAPLREDTQYF,-,TRBJ2-3,-,TRBV9
TGTGCCAGTAACTCGAGGGAGGGCCCTCGGGAGACCCAGTACTTC,CASNSREGPRETQYF,-,TRBJ2-5,TRBD2,TRBV19
TGTGCCAGCAGCTTGGCGGGAGGGATTGGTGAGCAGTTCTTC,CASSLAGGIGEQFF,-,TRBJ2-1,TRBD2,TRBV7-9
TGTGCCAGCAGTTTAGGAGGGGGTACCCAGTACTTC,CASSLGGGTQYF,once,TRBJ2-5,-,TRBV27
TGTGCCAGCAGTCCAACATCACAGGGGGGGGAGACCCAGTACTTC,CASSPTSQGGETQYF,-,TRBJ2-5,-,TRBV5-8
TGTGCCAGCAGTCCAAGGGACATTTTTCCCCACGAGCAGTACTTC,CASSPRDIFPHEQYF,-,TRBJ2-7,-,TRBV2
TGTGCCAGCAGCTCCCGGGACAGACTTTCCGGCGATGGCTACACCTTC,CASSSRDRLSGDGYTF,-,TRBJ1-2,TRBD1,TRBV7-6
TGTGCCAGCAGTTTATACAGGGCCGATGAAAAACTGTTTTTT,CASSLYRADEKLFF,-,TRBJ1-4,-,TRBV27
TGTGCCTTGGAGGGACTAGCGGGAGGCGAGCAGTACTTC,CALEGLAGGEQYF,-,TRBJ2-7,TRBD2,TRBV7-9
TGTGCCAGCAGCTTAGAGGTTCAGGGTGCCTACGAGCAGTACTTC,CASSLEVQGAYEQYF,-,TRBJ2-7,-,TRBV11-2
TGTGCCAGCAGTGGGGACAGGGACCACATGAACACTGAAGCTTTCTTT,CASSGDRDHMNTEAFF,-,TRBJ1-1,TRBD1,TRBV2
TGTGCCAGCAGTGAGCCCGCCGGGGTTCGCAGCTCCTACGAGCAGTACTTC,CASSEPAGVRSSYEQYF,-,TRBJ2-7,-,TRBV6-1
TGTGCCAGCTTCCACCCGCAGGGAAACACCGGGGAGCTGTTTTTT,CASFHPQGNTGELFF,-,TRBJ2-2,-,TRBV28
TGCGCCAGCAGCCCGGGTCCATGGAACGGGAGAGACGGCAACGAGCAGTACTTC,CASSPGPWNGRDGNEQYF,-,TRBJ2-7,-,TRBV4-1
TGTGCCAGCAGTTTAACGGGGCACACTGAAGCTTTCTTT,CASSLTGHTEAFF,once,TRBJ1-1,-,TRBV27
TGCAGCGTTGAGGTGGCGACTAGCGGGGCCGCGGGGGCCCAGTACTTC,CSVEVATSGAAGAQYF,-,TRBJ2-5,TRBD2,TRBV29-1